Listed below are T cell receptor beta chains from one sample, sequenced in a study of response to subunit inactivated influenza vaccine. Using its own MiXCR run on the RT-PCR reads, TCRdb lists one record per CDR3 protein. The sample lists under 500,000 distinct CDR3 sequences, roughly 9.7% occurring once. The sequenced sample was PBMCs from blood, obtained roughly 48 days after vaccination. The receptor source for this set is a man in his fifties or sixties who received an inactivated influenza vaccine. CDR3s include the opening cysteine and the closing phenylalanine or tryptophan. Fields, in order: clone size, V gene, J gene, D gene, CDR3 DNA, CDR3 protein. The D gene is left open where the match is weak. Some rows mark clone size as missing; the rest say once, few, many or name a class of expanded clone.

many	TRBV20-1	TRBJ2-5	TRBD2	TGCAGTGCTAGAGATTCAGGACTAGCGGGGTACCAAGAGACCCAGTACTTC	CSARDSGLAGYQETQYF
many	TRBV12-3/TRBV12-4	TRBJ2-1	-	TGTGCCAGCAGTTCGACCGGAGGTGGCTCCTACAATGAGCAGTTCTTC	CASSSTGGGSYNEQFF
-	TRBV7-9	TRBJ2-1	-	TGTGCCAGCAGCTTACGGCGACTCCGAAGCGTTGAGCAGTTCTTC	CASSLRRLRSVEQFF
-	TRBV4-2	TRBJ2-3	TRBD2	TGTGCCAGCAGCCAAGAGCTCGGGGGGGGCCGGGGTACGCAGTATTTT	CASSQELGGGRGTQYF
few	TRBV20-1	TRBJ2-7	TRBD1	TGCAGTGCCACCGCCTATGTCTCGGCAGGGGGATTCTACGAGCAGTACTTC	CSATAYVSAGGFYEQYF
few	TRBV24-1	TRBJ2-3	TRBD1	TGTGCCACCAAAGATTCGAGGACAGGAACAGATACGCAGTATTTT	CATKDSRTGTDTQYF
few	TRBV6-1	TRBJ2-2	TRBD2	TGTGCCAGCAGTAGCCGGACTAGCCCGGGCACCGGGGAGCTGTTTTTT	CASSSRTSPGTGELFF
few	TRBV24-1	TRBJ2-1	-	TGTGCCACTACACAGGTCAATGAGCAGTTCTTC	CATTQVNEQFF
-	TRBV11-2	TRBJ2-5	TRBD2	TGTGCCAGCAGCTTACCTAGCGGGAGGGAAACCCAGTACTTC	CASSLPSGRETQYF
few	TRBV12-3/TRBV12-4	TRBJ1-2	-	TGTGCCAGCAGCGGGACATTTTTAGGCTACACCTTC	CASSGTFLGYTF
many	TRBV20-1	TRBJ2-1	TRBD2	TGCAGTGCTAGTAGGACTAGCGGGACCCCCGGTGAGCAGTTCTTC	CSASRTSGTPGEQFF
few	TRBV5-1	TRBJ2-1	-	TGCGCCAGCAGCATGGACAGTGGCAATGAGCAGTTCTTC	CASSMDSGNEQFF
many	TRBV5-1	TRBJ1-2	-	TGCGCCAGCAGCTTTGGCAGGGACTTACTCTATGGCTACACCTTC	CASSFGRDLLYGYTF
-	TRBV7-2	TRBJ2-7	-	TGTGCCAGCAGCTCCTCGGGGGCCGGATACGAGCAGTACTTC	CASSSSGAGYEQYF
-	TRBV28	TRBJ1-2	-	TGTGCCAGCAGTTTATCCTTTGGGCAGGTCTTCTATGGCTACACCTTC	CASSLSFGQVFYGYTF
few	TRBV10-3	TRBJ2-7	TRBD2	TGTGCCATCAGCCTGACTAGCGGGGGCTACGAGCAGTACTTC	CAISLTSGGYEQYF